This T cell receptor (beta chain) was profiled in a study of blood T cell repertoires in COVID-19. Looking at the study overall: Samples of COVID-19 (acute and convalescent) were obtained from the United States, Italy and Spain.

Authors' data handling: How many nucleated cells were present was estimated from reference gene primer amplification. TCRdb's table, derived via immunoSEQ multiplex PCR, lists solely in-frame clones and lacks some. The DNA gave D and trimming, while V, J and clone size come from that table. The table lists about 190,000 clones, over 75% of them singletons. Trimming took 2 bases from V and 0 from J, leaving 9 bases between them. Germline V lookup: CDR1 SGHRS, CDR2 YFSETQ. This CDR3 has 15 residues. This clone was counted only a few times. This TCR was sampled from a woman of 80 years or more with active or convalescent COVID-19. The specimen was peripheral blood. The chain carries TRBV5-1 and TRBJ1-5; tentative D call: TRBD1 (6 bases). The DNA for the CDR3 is TGCGCCAGCAGCTTTGGGACAACTAGCAATCAGCCCCAGCATTTT. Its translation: CASSFGTTSNQPQHF.